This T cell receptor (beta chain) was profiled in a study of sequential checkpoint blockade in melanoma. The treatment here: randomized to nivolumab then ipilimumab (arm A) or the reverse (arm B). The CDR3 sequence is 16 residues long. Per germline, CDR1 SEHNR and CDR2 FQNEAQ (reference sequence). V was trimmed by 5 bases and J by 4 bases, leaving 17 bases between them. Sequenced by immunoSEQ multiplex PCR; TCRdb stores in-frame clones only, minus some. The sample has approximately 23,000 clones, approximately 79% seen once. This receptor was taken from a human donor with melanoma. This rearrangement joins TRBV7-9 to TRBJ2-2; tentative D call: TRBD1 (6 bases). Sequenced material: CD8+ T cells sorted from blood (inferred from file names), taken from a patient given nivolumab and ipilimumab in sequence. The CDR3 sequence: CASSPTGTSPTGELFF. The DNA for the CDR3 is TGTGCCAGCAGCCCTACAGGGACATCCCCCACCGGGGAGCTGTTTTTT.